This T cell receptor (beta chain) was observed in a study of blood T cell repertoires in COVID-19. Overall study: The United States, Italy and Spain provided the acute and convalescent COVID-19 samples. PBMCs, B-cell-depleted T cells, or T cells were the source of the cDNA or gDNA that made up the material.

TCRdb's copy holds only in-frame clones and misses some; the assay was immunoSEQ multiplex PCR. The sample includes 200,000 to 250,000 clones, roughly 89% of them seen just once. Researchers sorted participants into cohorts using their self-reported clinical history. Germline CDR1 reads WNHNN; CDR2 reads SYGVQD (reference sequence). The CDR3 covers 14 residues. V was trimmed by 8 bases and J by 2 bases, leaving 13 bases between them. This rearrangement joins TRBV10-1 to TRBJ1-5; TRBD1 is a possible D gene (5 bases). Source material: PBMCs or T cells enriched from blood (not recorded which). The TCR was taken from a man aged 18 to 30 with acute COVID-19. The CDR3 reads CASLEGLGNQPQHF. The CDR3 DNA follows: TGCGCCAGCCTGGAGGGGCTTGGCAATCAGCCCCAGCATTTT.